The T cell receptor (beta chain) described here comes from a study of blood T cell repertoires in COVID-19. Study in general: Samples representing acute and convalescent COVID-19 were sourced from the United States, Italy and Spain. PBMCs, B-cell-depleted T cells, or T cells provided the cDNA or gDNA that made up the material.

Original analysis: Researchers report that nucleated cell counts were estimated from reference gene primer amplification. Assay used: immunoSEQ multiplex PCR; TCRdb lists only in-frame clones, some missing. From that table come the V and J calls and clone size; the DNA was used to work out D and trimming. The repertoire holds about 380,000 clones, with 88% as singletons. The V end lost 0 bases, the J end lost 6 bases, and 18 bases lay between the germline ends. Germline V gene lookup returns CDR1 SGHAT and CDR2 FQNNGV. This CDR3 has 17 amino acids. Recovered participants had two consecutive negative NP/OP PCR tests, healthcare professional clearance, or symptom resolution.

The receptor was derived from a woman in her late teens or twenties who had recovered from COVID-19. V gene TRBV11-2 combines with J gene TRBJ2-1, with D possibly being TRBD2 (5 bases). Sequencing input: PBMCs or T cells enriched from blood (not recorded which). CDR3 DNA: TGTGCCAGCAGCTTAGATCGGGGTCAGACGGTCGGCAATGAGCAGTTCTTC. The encoded protein is CASSLDRGQTVGNEQFF.